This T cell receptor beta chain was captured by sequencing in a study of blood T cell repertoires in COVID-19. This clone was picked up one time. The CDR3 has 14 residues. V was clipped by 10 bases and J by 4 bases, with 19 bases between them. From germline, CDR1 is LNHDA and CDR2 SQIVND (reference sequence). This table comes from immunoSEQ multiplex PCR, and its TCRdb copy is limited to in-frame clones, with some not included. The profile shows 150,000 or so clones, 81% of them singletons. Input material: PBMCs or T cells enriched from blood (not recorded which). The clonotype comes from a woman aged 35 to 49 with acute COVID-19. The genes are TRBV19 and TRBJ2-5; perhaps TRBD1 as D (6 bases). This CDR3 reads CATSGTHHAETQYF. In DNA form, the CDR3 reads TGTGCCACCTCCGGGACACACCATGCAGAGACCCAGTACTTC. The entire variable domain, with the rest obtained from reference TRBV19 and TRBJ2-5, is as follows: DGGITQSPKYLFRKEGQNVTLSCEQNLNHDAMYWYRQDPGQGLRLIYYSQIVNDFQKGDIAEGYSVSREKKESFPLTVTSAQKNPTAFYLCATSGTHHAETQYFGPGTRLLVL.